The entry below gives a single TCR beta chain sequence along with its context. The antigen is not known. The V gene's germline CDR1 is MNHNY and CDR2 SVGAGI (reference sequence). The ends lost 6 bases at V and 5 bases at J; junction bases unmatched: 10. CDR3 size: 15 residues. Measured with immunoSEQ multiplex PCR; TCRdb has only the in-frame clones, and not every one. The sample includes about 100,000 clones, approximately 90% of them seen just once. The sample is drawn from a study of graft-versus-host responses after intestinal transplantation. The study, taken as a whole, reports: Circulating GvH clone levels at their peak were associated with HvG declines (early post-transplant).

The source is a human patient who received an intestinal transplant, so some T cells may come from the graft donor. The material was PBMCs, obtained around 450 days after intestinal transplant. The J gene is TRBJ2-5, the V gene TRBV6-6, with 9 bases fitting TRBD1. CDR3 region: CASRQPRDRDETQYF. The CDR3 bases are TGTGCCAGCAGGCAACCCCGGGACAGGGATGAGACCCAGTACTTC.